The TCR beta chain described here comes from a study of cytomegalovirus exposure and HLA in healthy donors. PCR primers comprised 60 Vbeta and 13 Jbeta primers. Assay used: immunoSEQ multiplex PCR; TCRdb lists only in-frame clones, some missing. The data contain 65,000 to 90,000 clones, just under 75% of them seen just once; the ten biggest clones take up 4% to 5%. Per the germline V gene, CDR1 is SNHLY and CDR2 is FYNNEI. There are 13 residues in the CDR3. V shed 8 bases and J shed 4 bases, with 14 bases lying between them. General study findings and limits: When analyzed later, the rates of TCR association showed variation by HLA locus, with DRB1 the most and HLA-C the fewest. Sequences of the TCR beta chain were said to predict the HLA-A and HLA-B alleles of most subjects accurately.

In its sample, this clone was seen a few times. As yet, its antigen is unknown. The chain uses TRBV2 and TRBJ1-1; TRBD1 might be the D (6 bases). The specimen sequenced was PBMCs. This receptor was taken from a man aged 60 to 75 in good health and CMV-seronegative. CDR3 nucleotides: TGTGCCAGCGGCATACAGGGAATCACTGAAGCTTTCTTT. Its protein product is CASGIQGITEAFF.